This is a list of T cell receptor beta chains from one sample in a study of T-cell reconstitution after alpha-beta-depleted transplantation in children. TCRdb redid the calling of the PCR reads with MiXCR, one entry per CDR3 protein. This table holds roughly 590,000 distinct CDR3 sequences, roughly 15% found once. The sample was PBMCs from the stem cell graft donor, taken from the stem cell graft. Receptor source: a human donor who donated a stem cell graft to a child with acute myeloid leukemia. Each CDR3 is given with its conserved first and last residue. The D gene is left open where the match is weak. Part of the rows lack a size; the others show once, few, many or a class for expanded clones.

v_gene: TRBV20-1; abundance: many; d_gene: -; j_gene: TRBJ1-5; CDR3aa: CSAPRQINQPQHF; CDR3nt: TGCAGTGCCCCGCGACAGATCAATCAGCCCCAGCATTTT
v_gene: TRBV5-1; abundance: -; d_gene: -; j_gene: TRBJ2-1; CDR3aa: CASSGASHNEQFF; CDR3nt: TGCGCCAGCAGCGGAGCGAGCCACAATGAGCAGTTCTTC
v_gene: TRBV4-3; abundance: many; d_gene: -; j_gene: TRBJ2-3; CDR3aa: CASSQEAGSSTDTQYF; CDR3nt: TGCGCCAGCAGCCAAGAAGCAGGGTCTAGCACAGATACGCAGTATTTT
v_gene: TRBV20-1; abundance: -; d_gene: -; j_gene: TRBJ1-6; CDR3aa: CSARQRGSYNSPLHF; CDR3nt: TGCAGTGCCAGACAGAGGGGGAGTTATAATTCACCCCTCCACTTT
v_gene: TRBV7-7; abundance: few; d_gene: -; j_gene: TRBJ2-1; CDR3aa: CASSLWGDNEQFF; CDR3nt: TGTGCCAGCAGCTTATGGGGGGACAATGAGCAGTTCTTC
v_gene: TRBV20-1; abundance: few; d_gene: -; j_gene: TRBJ1-1; CDR3aa: CSAPLQGTNRWTEAFF; CDR3nt: TGCAGTGCTCCCCTCCAGGGAACCAACCGATGGACTGAAGCTTTCTTT
v_gene: TRBV11-2; abundance: few; d_gene: -; j_gene: TRBJ1-3; CDR3aa: CASNEVFSGNTIYF; CDR3nt: TGTGCCAGCAACGAGGTGTTTTCTGGAAACACCATATATTTT
v_gene: TRBV24-1; abundance: many; d_gene: TRBD2; j_gene: TRBJ2-3; CDR3aa: CATSDPLASSGESDTQYF; CDR3nt: TGTGCCACCAGTGACCCTCTAGCCTCTAGCGGGGAGTCAGATACGCAGTATTTT
v_gene: TRBV20-1; abundance: many; d_gene: -; j_gene: TRBJ2-3; CDR3aa: CSAKVTGANTQYF; CDR3nt: TGCAGTGCTAAGGTCACGGGAGCTAATACGCAGTATTTT
v_gene: TRBV29-1; abundance: many; d_gene: -; j_gene: TRBJ2-2; CDR3aa: CSVRDRANGELFF; CDR3nt: TGCAGCGTTAGGGACCGAGCGAACGGGGAGCTGTTTTTT
v_gene: TRBV7-9; abundance: -; d_gene: -; j_gene: TRBJ2-5; CDR3aa: CASSLVLDGETQYF; CDR3nt: TGTGCCAGCAGCTTGGTACTGGACGGGGAGACCCAGTACTTC
v_gene: TRBV20-1; abundance: few; d_gene: -; j_gene: TRBJ2-2; CDR3aa: CSARLGWNTGELFF; CDR3nt: TGCAGTGCTAGGCTAGGTTGGAACACCGGGGAGCTGTTTTTT
v_gene: TRBV29-1; abundance: few; d_gene: -; j_gene: TRBJ2-5; CDR3aa: CSVGSGIQETQYF; CDR3nt: TGCAGCGTTGGGTCAGGGATCCAAGAGACCCAGTACTTC
v_gene: TRBV20-1; abundance: many; d_gene: -; j_gene: TRBJ2-1; CDR3aa: CSASWGTQFF; CDR3nt: TGCAGTGCAAGCTGGGGAACCCAGTTCTTC
v_gene: TRBV18; abundance: few; d_gene: -; j_gene: TRBJ1-3; CDR3aa: CASSPPGSIGNTIYF; CDR3nt: TGTGCCAGCTCACCACCTGGGTCCATAGGAAACACCATATATTTT
v_gene: TRBV5-1; abundance: many; d_gene: -; j_gene: TRBJ2-1; CDR3aa: CASSSHNEQFF; CDR3nt: TGTGCCAGCAGCTCCCACAATGAGCAGTTCTTC
v_gene: TRBV27; abundance: many; d_gene: -; j_gene: TRBJ2-1; CDR3aa: CASSLTPGYNEQFF; CDR3nt: TGTGCCAGCAGTTTAACTCCAGGATACAATGAGCAGTTCTTC
v_gene: TRBV18; abundance: few; d_gene: -; j_gene: TRBJ1-2; CDR3aa: CASSATGDHYGYTF; CDR3nt: TGTGCCAGCTCAGCGACAGGTGATCACTATGGCTACACCTTC
v_gene: TRBV4-1; abundance: -; d_gene: -; j_gene: TRBJ1-1; CDR3aa: CASSQGLVTENTEAFF; CDR3nt: TGCGCCAGCAGCCAAGGACTGGTCACAGAGAACACTGAAGCTTTCTTT
v_gene: TRBV20-1; abundance: many; d_gene: -; j_gene: TRBJ2-1; CDR3aa: CSAPGGNEQFF; CDR3nt: TGCAGTGCGCCTGGTGGGAACGAGCAGTTCTTC
v_gene: TRBV27; abundance: -; d_gene: TRBD1; j_gene: TRBJ2-1; CDR3aa: CASSWTPTGNKQFF; CDR3nt: TGTGCCAGCAGTTGGACGCCGACAGGGAATAAGCAGTTCTTC
v_gene: TRBV9; abundance: many; d_gene: -; j_gene: TRBJ1-1; CDR3aa: CASSGWGTEAFF; CDR3nt: TGTGCCAGCAGCGGATGGGGCACTGAAGCTTTCTTT
v_gene: TRBV5-1; abundance: few; d_gene: -; j_gene: TRBJ2-1; CDR3aa: CASRGESYNEQFF; CDR3nt: TGCGCCAGCAGGGGTGAAAGCTACAATGAGCAGTTCTTC
v_gene: TRBV29-1; abundance: many; d_gene: TRBD1; j_gene: TRBJ1-1; CDR3aa: CSVSPGQGVGEAFF; CDR3nt: TGCAGCGTTAGTCCGGGACAGGGGGTAGGTGAAGCTTTCTTT
v_gene: TRBV7-8; abundance: many; d_gene: -; j_gene: TRBJ2-3; CDR3aa: CASSSRGTTDTQYF; CDR3nt: TGTGCCAGCAGCTCCCGGGGGACCACAGATACGCAGTATTTT
v_gene: TRBV7-2; abundance: -; d_gene: TRBD2; j_gene: TRBJ2-1; CDR3aa: CASSESPKRLASQFF; CDR3nt: TGTGCCAGCAGCGAATCCCCCAAAAGACTAGCGTCGCAGTTCTTC
v_gene: TRBV12-3/TRBV12-4; abundance: -; d_gene: -; j_gene: TRBJ2-5; CDR3aa: CASSFEGGPGETQYF; CDR3nt: TGTGCCAGCAGTTTCGAGGGGGGGCCCGGTGAGACCCAGTACTTC
v_gene: TRBV5-1; abundance: -; d_gene: TRBD1; j_gene: TRBJ1-4; CDR3aa: CASSSGNRDRGEKLFF; CDR3nt: TGCGCCAGCAGTTCGGGGAATCGGGACAGGGGTGAAAAACTGTTTTTT
v_gene: TRBV28; abundance: many; d_gene: -; j_gene: TRBJ1-4; CDR3aa: CASSLQGIAEKLFF; CDR3nt: TGTGCCAGCAGTTTACAGGGGATAGCGGAAAAACTGTTTTTT
v_gene: TRBV6-2/TRBV6-3; abundance: -; d_gene: -; j_gene: TRBJ2-7; CDR3aa: CASRTRYEQYF; CDR3nt: TGTGCCAGCAGAACCCGCTACGAGCAGTACTTC
v_gene: TRBV5-1; abundance: many; d_gene: TRBD1; j_gene: TRBJ2-1; CDR3aa: CASSGRTGDLNEQFF; CDR3nt: TGCGCCAGCAGCGGGAGGACAGGGGACCTAAATGAGCAGTTCTTC
v_gene: TRBV4-2; abundance: many; d_gene: -; j_gene: TRBJ1-2; CDR3aa: CASSQDPDSSYGYTF; CDR3nt: TGTGCCAGCAGCCAAGATCCGGACAGCAGCTATGGCTACACCTTC
v_gene: TRBV5-5; abundance: -; d_gene: -; j_gene: TRBJ2-1; CDR3aa: CASSWGAGGNEQFF; CDR3nt: TGTGCCAGCAGCTGGGGGGCAGGGGGCAATGAGCAGTTCTTC
v_gene: TRBV5-1; abundance: -; d_gene: -; j_gene: TRBJ1-5; CDR3aa: CASSSDPDQPQHF; CDR3nt: TGCGCCAGCAGCTCAGACCCTGATCAGCCCCAGCATTTT
v_gene: TRBV7-2; abundance: few; d_gene: -; j_gene: TRBJ1-3; CDR3aa: CASSLVAGTGNTIYF; CDR3nt: TGTGCCAGCAGCTTAGTCGCAGGGACTGGAAACACCATATATTTT
v_gene: TRBV16; abundance: -; d_gene: TRBD1; j_gene: TRBJ1-1; CDR3aa: CASSPPGTAMNTEAFF; CDR3nt: TGTGCCAGCAGCCCCCCAGGGACAGCAATGAACACTGAAGCTTTCTTT
v_gene: TRBV12-3/TRBV12-4; abundance: few; d_gene: -; j_gene: TRBJ2-3; CDR3aa: CASSLGDSGTDTQYF; CDR3nt: TGTGCCAGCAGTTTAGGCGATTCGGGCACAGATACGCAGTATTTT
v_gene: TRBV4-3; abundance: -; d_gene: -; j_gene: TRBJ2-7; CDR3aa: CASSQARGLKGYEQYF; CDR3nt: TGCGCCAGCAGCCAAGCCAGAGGCTTAAAGGGGTACGAGCAGTACTTC
v_gene: TRBV6-1; abundance: many; d_gene: TRBD1; j_gene: TRBJ1-4; CDR3aa: CASRGTGRNEKLFF; CDR3nt: TGTGCCAGCAGGGGGACAGGGCGTAATGAAAAACTGTTTTTT
v_gene: TRBV5-1; abundance: few; d_gene: -; j_gene: TRBJ2-5; CDR3aa: CASSGTTEPGETQYF; CDR3nt: TGCGCCAGCAGCGGGACGACAGAACCTGGGGAGACCCAGTACTTC
v_gene: TRBV20-1; abundance: many; d_gene: TRBD1; j_gene: TRBJ1-5; CDR3aa: CSARVGTGVQPQHF; CDR3nt: TGCAGTGCTAGAGTCGGGACAGGGGTTCAGCCCCAGCATTTT
v_gene: TRBV7-2; abundance: -; d_gene: TRBD1; j_gene: TRBJ2-3; CDR3aa: CASSLDRGNTQYF; CDR3nt: TGTGCCAGCAGCCTAGACAGGGGGAATACGCAGTATTTT
v_gene: TRBV4-3; abundance: few; d_gene: TRBD1; j_gene: TRBJ2-7; CDR3aa: CASSPQRDRVYEQYF; CDR3nt: TGCGCCAGCAGCCCCCAGAGGGACAGGGTCTACGAGCAGTACTTC
v_gene: TRBV29-1; abundance: many; d_gene: -; j_gene: TRBJ2-1; CDR3aa: CSVEDRHNEQFF; CDR3nt: TGCAGCGTTGAAGATCGACACAATGAGCAGTTCTTC
v_gene: TRBV27; abundance: -; d_gene: -; j_gene: TRBJ2-6; CDR3aa: CASSPRTGRANVLTF; CDR3nt: TGTGCCAGCAGTCCGCGGACTGGCCGGGCCAACGTCCTGACTTTC
v_gene: TRBV5-5; abundance: many; d_gene: -; j_gene: TRBJ2-1; CDR3aa: CASREGGGLDEQFF; CDR3nt: TGTGCCAGCAGAGAAGGGGGGGGTTTGGATGAGCAGTTCTTC
v_gene: TRBV5-1; abundance: many; d_gene: -; j_gene: TRBJ1-1; CDR3aa: CASREGTEAFF; CDR3nt: TGCGCCAGCAGGGAGGGGACTGAAGCTTTCTTT
v_gene: TRBV6-5; abundance: many; d_gene: -; j_gene: TRBJ2-7; CDR3aa: CASSFGSGTPSYEQYF; CDR3nt: TGTGCCAGCAGTTTCGGATCCGGGACGCCCTCCTACGAGCAGTACTTC
v_gene: TRBV20-1; abundance: -; d_gene: TRBD2; j_gene: TRBJ2-3; CDR3aa: CSARDLAGVSADTQYF; CDR3nt: TGCAGTGCTAGAGATTTGGCGGGGGTTAGTGCAGATACGCAGTATTTT
v_gene: TRBV28; abundance: -; d_gene: -; j_gene: TRBJ2-5; CDR3aa: CASSSRHLHQETQYF; CDR3nt: TGTGCCAGCAGCTCCCGACACCTTCACCAAGAGACCCAGTACTTC
v_gene: TRBV20-1; abundance: many; d_gene: TRBD2; j_gene: TRBJ2-3; CDR3aa: CSATLAGGDDTQYF; CDR3nt: TGCAGTGCTACTCTAGCGGGGGGGGATGATACGCAGTATTTT
v_gene: TRBV7-8; abundance: few; d_gene: -; j_gene: TRBJ2-4; CDR3aa: CASSHQMIGDIQYF; CDR3nt: TGTGCCAGCAGCCATCAAATGATAGGCGACATTCAGTACTTC
v_gene: TRBV20-1; abundance: many; d_gene: TRBD1; j_gene: TRBJ2-1; CDR3aa: CSARGGGRNEQFF; CDR3nt: TGCAGTGCTAGAGGAGGGGGCCGCAATGAGCAGTTCTTC
v_gene: TRBV9; abundance: many; d_gene: TRBD1; j_gene: TRBJ2-1; CDR3aa: CASSSQGAGATMGQFF; CDR3nt: TGTGCCAGCAGCTCTCAGGGGGCAGGGGCTACGATGGGGCAGTTCTTC
v_gene: TRBV20-1; abundance: -; d_gene: -; j_gene: TRBJ1-1; CDR3aa: CSGRYAGLNTEAFF; CDR3nt: TGCAGTGGACGTTATGCGGGGTTGAACACTGAAGCTTTCTTT
v_gene: TRBV12-3/TRBV12-4; abundance: -; d_gene: TRBD2; j_gene: TRBJ2-3; CDR3aa: CASSPLGTSASTDTQYF; CDR3nt: TGTGCCAGCAGCCCCCTAGGGACTAGCGCTAGCACAGATACGCAGTATTTT
v_gene: TRBV20-1; abundance: -; d_gene: TRBD1; j_gene: TRBJ2-3; CDR3aa: CSAVEGASTDTQYF; CDR3nt: TGCAGTGCCGTAGAGGGGGCCTCCACAGATACGCAGTATTTT
v_gene: TRBV2; abundance: -; d_gene: TRBD1; j_gene: TRBJ2-1; CDR3aa: CASSERGLASDEQFF; CDR3nt: TGTGCCAGCAGTGAAAGGGGGCTAGCCAGTGATGAGCAGTTCTTC
v_gene: TRBV6-5; abundance: many; d_gene: TRBD1; j_gene: TRBJ1-5; CDR3aa: CASIPGQGEGQPQHF; CDR3nt: TGTGCCAGCATTCCGGGACAGGGAGAGGGCCAGCCCCAGCATTTT